This paragraph reports one TCR beta chain. The target antigen is unknown. The assay was carried out at the deep level. Clones were sequenced by immunoSEQ multiplex PCR, and TCRdb holds only the in-frame ones, with some missing. The sample consists of about 680,000 clones, about 90% of them appearing once. This CDR3 spans 14 amino acids. Trimming pared 2 bases from V and 0 bases from J, leaving 7 bases between. CDR1 and CDR2 from the germline V gene are SEHNR and FQNEAQ (reference sequence). These data come from a study of shared clonotypes between healthy human individuals. CD45RO negativity and positive selection for CCR7 defined naive CD8 cells, a population that excluded terminally differentiated effector memory CD45RA+ cells. The study's findings and limits: Naive subsets generally had larger estimated richness than memory subsets.

The receptor was derived from a man younger than 40 in good health. The sequencing sample was made of naive CD8+ T cells sorted from blood. The rearrangement uses TRBV7-9 and TRBJ2-5; D ambiguous. CDR3 sequence: CASSLSGDQETQYF. CDR3 nucleotides: TGTGCCAGCAGCTTATCAGGAGACCAAGAGACCCAGTACTTC.